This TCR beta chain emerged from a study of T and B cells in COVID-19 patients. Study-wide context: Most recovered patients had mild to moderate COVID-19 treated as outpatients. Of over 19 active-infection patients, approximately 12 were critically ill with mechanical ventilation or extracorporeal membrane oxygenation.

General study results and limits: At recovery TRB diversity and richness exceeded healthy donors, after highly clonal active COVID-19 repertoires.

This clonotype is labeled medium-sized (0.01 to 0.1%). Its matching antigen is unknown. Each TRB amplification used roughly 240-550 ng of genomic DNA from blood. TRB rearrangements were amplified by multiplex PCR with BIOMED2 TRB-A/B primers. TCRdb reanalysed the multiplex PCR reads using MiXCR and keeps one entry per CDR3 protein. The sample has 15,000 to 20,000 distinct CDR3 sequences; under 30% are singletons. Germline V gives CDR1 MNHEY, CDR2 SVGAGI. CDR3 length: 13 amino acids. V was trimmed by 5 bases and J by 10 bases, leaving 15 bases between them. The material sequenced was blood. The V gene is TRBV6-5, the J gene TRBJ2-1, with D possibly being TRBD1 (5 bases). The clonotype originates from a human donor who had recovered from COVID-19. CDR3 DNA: TGTGCCAGCAGTACCCCAGGGTTACGGGAGCAGTTCTTC. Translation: CASSTPGLREQFF.